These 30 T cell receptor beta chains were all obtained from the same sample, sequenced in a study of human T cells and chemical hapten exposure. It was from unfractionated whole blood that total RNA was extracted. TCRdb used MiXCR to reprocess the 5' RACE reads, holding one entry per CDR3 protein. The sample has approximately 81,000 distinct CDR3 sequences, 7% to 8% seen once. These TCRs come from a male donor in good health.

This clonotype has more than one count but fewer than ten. The CDR3 region is CASSPWTGESNSPLHF. DNA of the CDR3: TGTGCCAGCAGCCCGTGGACAGGGGAATCTAATTCACCCCTCCACTTT. This chain links TRBV7-2 with TRBJ1-6; the match to TRBD1 covers 9 bases. The CDR3 is made up of 16 amino acids. V was pared by 5 bases and J by 6 bases, with 8 bases of the junction left unmatched. Germline V gives CDR1 SGHTA, CDR2 FQGNSA.

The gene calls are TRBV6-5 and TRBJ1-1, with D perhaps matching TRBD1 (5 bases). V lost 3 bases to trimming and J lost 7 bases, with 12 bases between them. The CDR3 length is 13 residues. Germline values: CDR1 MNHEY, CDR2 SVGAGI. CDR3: CASSYGGNFEAFF. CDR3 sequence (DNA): TGTGCCAGCAGTTATGGGGGGAACTTTGAAGCTTTCTTT.

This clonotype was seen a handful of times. The CDR3 protein is CASIPGRDNEQFF. The CDR3 coding sequence is TGTGCCAGCATACCGGGCAGGGACAATGAGCAGTTCTTC. The chain has TRBV2 and TRBJ2-1, with D possibly TRBD1 on 5 matching bases. The CDR3 is 13 amino acids. V lost 7 bases and J lost 5, with 12 bases in between. CDR1 and CDR2 (germline): SNHLY, FYNNEI.

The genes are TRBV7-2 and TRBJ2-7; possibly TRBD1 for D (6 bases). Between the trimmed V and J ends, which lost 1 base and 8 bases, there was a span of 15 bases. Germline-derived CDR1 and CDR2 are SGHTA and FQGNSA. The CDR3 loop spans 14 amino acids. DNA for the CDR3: TGTGCCAGCAGCTTAGGGACAGCTGAGGGAAAGCAGTACTTC. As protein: CASSLGTAEGKQYF.

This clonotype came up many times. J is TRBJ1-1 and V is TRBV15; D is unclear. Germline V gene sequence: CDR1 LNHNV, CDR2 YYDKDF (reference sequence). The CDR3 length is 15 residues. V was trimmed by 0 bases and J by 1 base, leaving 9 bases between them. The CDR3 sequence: CATSRDYMGNTEAFF. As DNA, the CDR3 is TGTGCCACCAGCAGAGATTATATGGGGAACACTGAAGCTTTCTTT.

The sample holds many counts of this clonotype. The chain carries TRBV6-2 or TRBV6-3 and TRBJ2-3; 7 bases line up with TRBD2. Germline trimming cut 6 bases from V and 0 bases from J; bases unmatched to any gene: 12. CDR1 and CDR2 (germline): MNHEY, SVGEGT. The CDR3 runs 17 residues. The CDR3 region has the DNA TGTGCCAGCAGGCGAGAGCGGGGACGATCTAGCACAGATACGCAGTATTTT. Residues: CASRRERGRSSTDTQYF.

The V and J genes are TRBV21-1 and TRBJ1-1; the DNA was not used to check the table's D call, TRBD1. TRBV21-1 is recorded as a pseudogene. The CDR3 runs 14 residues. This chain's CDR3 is CASSKTRSGVEAFF. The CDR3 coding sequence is TGTGCCAGCAGCAAGACCCGGTCCGGAGTTGAAGCTTTCTTT.

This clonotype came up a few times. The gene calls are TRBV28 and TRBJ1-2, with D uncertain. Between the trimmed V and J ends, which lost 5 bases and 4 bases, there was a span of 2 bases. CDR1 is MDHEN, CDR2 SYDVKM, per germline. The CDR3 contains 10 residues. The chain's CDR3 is CASSRYGYTF. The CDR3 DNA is TGTGCCAGCAGTCGCTATGGCTACACCTTC.

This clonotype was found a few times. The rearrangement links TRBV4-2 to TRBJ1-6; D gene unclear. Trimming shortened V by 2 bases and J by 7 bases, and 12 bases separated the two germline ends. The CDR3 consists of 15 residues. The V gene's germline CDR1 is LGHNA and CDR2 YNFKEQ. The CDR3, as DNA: TGTGCCAGCAGCCAAAGGCCTAGGGCAAATTCACCCCTCCACTTT. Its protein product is CASSQRPRANSPLHF.

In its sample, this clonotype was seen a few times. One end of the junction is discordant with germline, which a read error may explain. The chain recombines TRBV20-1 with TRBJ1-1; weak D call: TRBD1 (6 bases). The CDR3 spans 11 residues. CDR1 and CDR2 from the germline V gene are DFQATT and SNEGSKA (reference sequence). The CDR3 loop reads CSARENRAAFF. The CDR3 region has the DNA TGCAGCGCTAGAGAGAACAGGGCAGCTTTCTTT.

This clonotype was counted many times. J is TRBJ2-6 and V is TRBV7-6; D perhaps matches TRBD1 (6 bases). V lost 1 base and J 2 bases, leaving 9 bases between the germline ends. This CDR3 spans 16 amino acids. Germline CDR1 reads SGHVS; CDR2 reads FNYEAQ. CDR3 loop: CASSLVTGPGANVLTF. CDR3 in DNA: TGTGCCAGCAGCTTAGTAACAGGGCCTGGGGCCAACGTCCTGACTTTC.

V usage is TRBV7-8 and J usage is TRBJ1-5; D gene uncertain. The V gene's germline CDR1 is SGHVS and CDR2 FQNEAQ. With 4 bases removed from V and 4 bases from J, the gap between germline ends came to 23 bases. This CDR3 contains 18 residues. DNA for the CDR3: TGTGCCAGCAGCTCCCACGTGGGAGAGATCGTCGGGAATCAGCCCCAGCATTTT. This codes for CASSSHVGEIVGNQPQHF.

As DNA, the CDR3 is TGTGCCAGCTCGCAACAACAGGGGGACTCTGGAAACACCATATATTTT. Translated: CASSQQQGDSGNTIYF. The chain couples TRBV18 to TRBJ1-3, with 8 bases matching TRBD1. CDR3 size: 16 residues. Germline values: CDR1 KGHSH, CDR2 LQKENI. V trimming: 6 bases; J trimming: 0 bases; junction bases outside the gene matches: 7.

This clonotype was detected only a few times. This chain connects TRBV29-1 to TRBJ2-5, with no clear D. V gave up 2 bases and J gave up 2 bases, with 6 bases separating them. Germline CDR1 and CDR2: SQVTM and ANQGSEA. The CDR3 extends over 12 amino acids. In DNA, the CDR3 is TGCAGCGTTGAAAGGGTGCAAGAGACCCAGTACTTC. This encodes CSVERVQETQYF.

CDR3 sequence (DNA): TGTGCCAGTAGTATCTTAGAGAATCAGCCCCAGCATTTT. It specifies CASSILENQPQHF. V usage is TRBV19 and J usage is TRBJ1-5; D ambiguous. Trimming removed 3 bases at V and 4 bases at J, with 7 bases between. The germline V gene encodes CDR1 LNHDA and CDR2 SQIVND (reference sequence). The CDR3 length is 13 residues.

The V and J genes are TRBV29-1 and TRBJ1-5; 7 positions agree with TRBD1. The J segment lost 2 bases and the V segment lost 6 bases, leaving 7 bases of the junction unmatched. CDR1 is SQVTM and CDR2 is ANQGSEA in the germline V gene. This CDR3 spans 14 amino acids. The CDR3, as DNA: TGCAGCGTCTCCACAGGGGACGGCAATCAGCCCCAGCATTTT. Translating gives CSVSTGDGNQPQHF.

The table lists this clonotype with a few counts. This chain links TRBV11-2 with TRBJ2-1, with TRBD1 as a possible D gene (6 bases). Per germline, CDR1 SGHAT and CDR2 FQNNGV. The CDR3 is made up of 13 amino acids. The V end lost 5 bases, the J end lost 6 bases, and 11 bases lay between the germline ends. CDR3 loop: CASSPQGPNEQFF. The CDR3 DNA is TGTGCCAGCAGCCCACAGGGTCCCAATGAGCAGTTCTTC.

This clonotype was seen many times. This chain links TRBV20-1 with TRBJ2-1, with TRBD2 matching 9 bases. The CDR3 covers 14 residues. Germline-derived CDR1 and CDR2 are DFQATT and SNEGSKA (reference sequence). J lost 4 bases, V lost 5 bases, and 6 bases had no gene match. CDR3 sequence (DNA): TGCAGTGCTGTTAGCGGGAGTGCTTACAATGAGCAGTTCTTC. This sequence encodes CSAVSGSAYNEQFF.

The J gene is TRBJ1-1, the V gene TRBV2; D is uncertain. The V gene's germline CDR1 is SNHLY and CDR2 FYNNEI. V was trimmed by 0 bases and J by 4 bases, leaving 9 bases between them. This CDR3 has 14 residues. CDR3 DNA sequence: TGTGCCAGCAGTGAAGCGCTCAGGTTCACTGAAGCTTTCTTT. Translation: CASSEALRFTEAFF.

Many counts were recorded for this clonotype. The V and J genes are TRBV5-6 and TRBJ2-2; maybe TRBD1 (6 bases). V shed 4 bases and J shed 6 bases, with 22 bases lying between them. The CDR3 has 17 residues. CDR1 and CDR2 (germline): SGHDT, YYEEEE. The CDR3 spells CASSRNGAGDRSGELFF. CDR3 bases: TGTGCCAGCAGCCGAAATGGGGCAGGGGATCGATCCGGGGAGCTGTTTTTT. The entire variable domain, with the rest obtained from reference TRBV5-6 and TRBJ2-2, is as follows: DAGVTQSPTHLIKTRGQQVTLRCSPKSGHDTVSWYQQALGQGPQFIFQYYEEEERQRGNFPDRFSGHQFPNYSSELNVNALLLGDSALYLCASSRNGAGDRSGELFFGEGSRLTVL.

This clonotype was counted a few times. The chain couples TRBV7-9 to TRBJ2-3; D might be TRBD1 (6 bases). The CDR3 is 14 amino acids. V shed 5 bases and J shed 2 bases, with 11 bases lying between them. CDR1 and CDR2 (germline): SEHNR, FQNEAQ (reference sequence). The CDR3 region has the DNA TGTGCCAGCAGCCCCCGGGACAACACAGATACGCAGTATTTT. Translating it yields CASSPRDNTDTQYF.

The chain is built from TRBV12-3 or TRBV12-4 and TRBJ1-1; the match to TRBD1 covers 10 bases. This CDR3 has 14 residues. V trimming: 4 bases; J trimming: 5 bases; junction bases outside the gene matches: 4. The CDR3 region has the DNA TGTGCCAGCAGTTCCCCGGACAGGGGGACTGAAGCTTTCTTT. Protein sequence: CASSSPDRGTEAFF.

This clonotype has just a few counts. The chain's CDR3 is CASSEPSGLSYEQYF. Here the CDR3 DNA reads TGTGCCAGCAGTGAGCCTTCGGGCCTATCCTACGAGCAGTACTTC. V and J are TRBV28 and TRBJ2-7; D call uncertain. The length of the CDR3 is 15 residues. The germline gives CDR1 MDHEN, CDR2 SYDVKM. Trimming removed 5 bases at V and 1 base at J, with 15 bases between.

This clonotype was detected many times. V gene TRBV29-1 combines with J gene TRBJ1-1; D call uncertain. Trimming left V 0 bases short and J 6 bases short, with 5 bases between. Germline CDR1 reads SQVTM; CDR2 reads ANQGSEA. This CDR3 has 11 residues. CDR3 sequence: CSVEEGAEAFF. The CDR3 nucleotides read TGCAGCGTTGAAGAGGGTGCTGAAGCTTTCTTT.

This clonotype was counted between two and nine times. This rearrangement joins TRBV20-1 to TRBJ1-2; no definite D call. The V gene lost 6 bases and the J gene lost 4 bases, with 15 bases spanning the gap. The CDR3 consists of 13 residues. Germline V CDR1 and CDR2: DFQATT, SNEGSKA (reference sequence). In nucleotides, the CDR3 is TGCAGTGCGTCCCCTGGTGGTCTCTATGGCTACACCTTC. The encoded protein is CSASPGGLYGYTF.

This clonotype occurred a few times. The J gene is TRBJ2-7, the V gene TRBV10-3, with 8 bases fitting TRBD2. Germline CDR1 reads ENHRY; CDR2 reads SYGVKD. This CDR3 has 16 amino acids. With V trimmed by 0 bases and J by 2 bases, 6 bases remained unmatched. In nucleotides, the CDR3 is TGTGCCATCAGTGAGTCCGAGACTAGCGTAACCTACGAGCAGTACTTC. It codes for CAISESETSVTYEQYF.

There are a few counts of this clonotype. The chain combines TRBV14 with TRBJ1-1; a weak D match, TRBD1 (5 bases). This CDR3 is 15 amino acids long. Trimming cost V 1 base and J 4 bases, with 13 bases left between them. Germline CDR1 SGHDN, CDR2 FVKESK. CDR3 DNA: TGTGCCAGCAGCCAAGTAGGTGGGGCGAGCACTGAAGCTTTCTTT. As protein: CASSQVGGASTEAFF. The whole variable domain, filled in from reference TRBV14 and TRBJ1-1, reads EAGVTQFPSHSVIEKGQTVTLRCDPISGHDNLYWYRRVMGKEIKFLLHFVKESKQDESGMPNNRFLAERTGGTYSTLKVQPAELEDSGVYFCASSQVGGASTEAFFGQGTRLTVV.

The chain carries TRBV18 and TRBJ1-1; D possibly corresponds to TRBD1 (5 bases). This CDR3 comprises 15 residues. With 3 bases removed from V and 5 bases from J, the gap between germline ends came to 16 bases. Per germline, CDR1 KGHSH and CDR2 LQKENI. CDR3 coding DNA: TGTGCCAGCTCACCTCCGACAGAAGGTTGGACTGAAGCTTTCTTT. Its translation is CASSPPTEGWTEAFF.

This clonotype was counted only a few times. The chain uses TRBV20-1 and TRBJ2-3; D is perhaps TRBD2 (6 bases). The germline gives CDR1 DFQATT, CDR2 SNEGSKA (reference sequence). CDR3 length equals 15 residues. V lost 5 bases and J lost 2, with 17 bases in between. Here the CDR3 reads CSAGNLAFHTDTQYF. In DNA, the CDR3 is TGCAGTGCTGGGAATCTAGCGTTCCACACAGATACGCAGTATTTT.

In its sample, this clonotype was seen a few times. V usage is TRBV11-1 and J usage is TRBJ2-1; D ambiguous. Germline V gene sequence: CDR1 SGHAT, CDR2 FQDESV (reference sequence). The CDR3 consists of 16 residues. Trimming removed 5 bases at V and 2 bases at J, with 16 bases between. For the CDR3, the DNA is TGTGCCAGCAGCCCTGGTAGCCCGTCCCCCTACAATGAGCAGTTCTTC. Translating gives CASSPGSPSPYNEQFF.